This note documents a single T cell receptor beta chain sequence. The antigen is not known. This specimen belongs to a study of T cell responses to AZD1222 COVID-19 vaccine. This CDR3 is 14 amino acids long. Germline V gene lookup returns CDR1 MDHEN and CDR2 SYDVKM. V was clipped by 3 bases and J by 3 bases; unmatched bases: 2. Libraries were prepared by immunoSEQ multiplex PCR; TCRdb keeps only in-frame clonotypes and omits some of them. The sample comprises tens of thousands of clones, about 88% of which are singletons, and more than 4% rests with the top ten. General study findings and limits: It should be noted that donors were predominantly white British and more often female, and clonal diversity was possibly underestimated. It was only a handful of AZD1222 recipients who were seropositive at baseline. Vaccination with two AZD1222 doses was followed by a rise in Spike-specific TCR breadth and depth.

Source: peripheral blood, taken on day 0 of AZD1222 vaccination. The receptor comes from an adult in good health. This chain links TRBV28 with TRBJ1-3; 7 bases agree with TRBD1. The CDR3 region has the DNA TGTGCCAGCAGTTTCGGACAGGTTGGAAACACCATATATTTT. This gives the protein CASSFGQVGNTIYF.